These 6 T cell receptor beta chains were all obtained from the same sample, sequenced in a study of blood T cells in healthy people across ages (dated by TCRdb to between 2014 and 2017). Preparation of the library involved 5' RACE. The data were produced on an Illumina HiSeq 2500. The second PCR ran for about 7 to 11 cycles and used a J-beta primer mix along with a sample-barcoded 5' primer. Starting from the raw public reads, TCRdb applied fastp trimming at Q25, assembled clones with MiXCR and retained in-frame beta chains. Every CDR3 protein is listed once, alongside the most common genes and DNA of its rows. This sample has hundreds of thousands of distinct CDR3 sequences in its table, and more than 45% of those were observed once. Roughly 22% of the sample goes to the ten largest clones. Material for sequencing was blood. These receptors were obtained from a man aged 30-40 years in good health.

This chain uses TRBV25-1 with TRBJ2-7; a possible D gene is TRBD1 (6 bases). The CDR3 is made up of 15 amino acids. V shed 4 bases and J shed 7 bases, with 20 bases lying between them. CDR1 MGHDK and CDR2 SYGVNS come from the germline V gene. CDR3 bases: TGTGCCAGCAGTGGCAGGGGAAGCTCCTACAATGAGCAGTACTTC. Protein sequence: CASSGRGSSYNEQYF.

CDR3 sequence: CAISTKSEQYF. CDR3 in DNA: TGTGCCATCAGTACGAAGTCGGAGCAGTACTTC. This chain joins TRBV10-3 and TRBJ2-5; D not resolved. In germline, CDR1 is ENHRY, CDR2 SYGVKD. V lost 5 bases to trimming and J lost 11 bases, with 12 bases between them. The CDR3 is 11 amino acids.

The chain couples TRBV7-3 to TRBJ2-7, with TRBD1 matching 7 bases. The CDR3 is made up of 15 amino acids. The V and J ends lost 6 bases and 5 bases, in that order; junction bases with no gene match: 13. Germline CDR1 reads SGHTA; CDR2 reads FQGTGA. CDR3 sequence (DNA): TGTGCCAGCAGTCCTCAGGTAGGGGGCCGCCACGAGCAGTACTTC. This sequence encodes CASSPQVGGRHEQYF.

This rearrangement joins TRBV3-1 to TRBJ1-2; 9 bases are a match to TRBD1. CDR1 and CDR2 from the germline V gene are LGHDT and YNNKEL (reference sequence). The CDR3 is 14 residues long. With V trimmed by 2 bases and J by 8 bases, 6 bases remained unmatched. In DNA, the CDR3 is TGTGCCAGCAGCCAACGGACAGGGGATGGAGGCTACACCTTC. Protein product: CASSQRTGDGGYTF.

In DNA, the CDR3 is TGTGCCAGCAGCTTCAGCGGACTGGAGGAGACCCAGTACTTC. This sequence encodes CASSFSGLEETQYF. V and J are TRBV7-2 and TRBJ2-5; tentative D call: TRBD2 (5 bases). The CDR3 extends over 14 amino acids. The V and J ends lost 3 bases and 5 bases respectively, with 13 bases between them. CDR1 and CDR2 (germline): SGHTA, FQGNSA.

The J gene is TRBJ2-1, the V gene TRBV29-1; D possibly uses TRBD1 or TRBD2 (5 bases each). CDR1 is SQVTM and CDR2 is ANQGSEA in the germline V gene. V was clipped by 4 bases and J by 2 bases, with 9 bases between them. CDR3 length: 13 residues. The CDR3 bases are TGCAGCGTTGGGGGGTCCCCCTACAATGAGCAGTTCTTC. Protein product: CSVGGSPYNEQFF.